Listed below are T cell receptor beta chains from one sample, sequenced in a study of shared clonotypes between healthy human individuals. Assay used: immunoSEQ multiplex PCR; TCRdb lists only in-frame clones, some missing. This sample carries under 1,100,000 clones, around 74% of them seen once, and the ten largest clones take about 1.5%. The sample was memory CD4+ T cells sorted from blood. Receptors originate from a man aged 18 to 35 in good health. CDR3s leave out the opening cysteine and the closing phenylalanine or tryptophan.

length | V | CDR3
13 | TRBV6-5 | ASSYGLSSYNEQF
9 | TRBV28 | ASRDNYGYT
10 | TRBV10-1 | AIGGGTGELF
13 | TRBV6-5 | ASRYDRGPTYEQY
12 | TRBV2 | ASSEVKGFYEQF
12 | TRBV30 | AWSVQVVEGTQY
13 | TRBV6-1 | ASGETGGAHNEQF
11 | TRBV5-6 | ASSPGTVHEQY
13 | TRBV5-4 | ASSLAGVVTGELF
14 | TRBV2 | ASSERGAIFTDTQY
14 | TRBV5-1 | ASSSWTGAGGEKLF
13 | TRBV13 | ASSRTGVVAGELF
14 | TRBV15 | ATSREKASGYNEQF
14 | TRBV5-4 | ASSGGLAGVVETQY
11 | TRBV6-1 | ASMPGTNTEAF
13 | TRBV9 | ASSPSGGPWTEAF
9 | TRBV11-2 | ASSPLGYAF
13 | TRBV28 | ASSTYYGANYEQY
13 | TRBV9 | ASSPFPGRDTEAF
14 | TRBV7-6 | ASSLMQGKGNTEAF
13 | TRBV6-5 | ASRRGDRGDTEAF
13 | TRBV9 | ASSLGFTGIYEQY
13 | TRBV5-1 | ASSLVQGANTEAF
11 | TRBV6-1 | ASSPGTPQPQH
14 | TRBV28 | ASSLHGVISNQPQH
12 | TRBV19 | ASSKDRQNYGYT
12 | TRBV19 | ASSPGAEIYGYT
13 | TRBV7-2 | ASSLALSVNEKLF
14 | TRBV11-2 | ASSRGQGFSNTEAF
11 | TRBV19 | ASSIDHPYEQY
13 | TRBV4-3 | ASSQDWRTGEKLF
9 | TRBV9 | ASSRQGELF
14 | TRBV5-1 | ASSSGGQGSTGELF
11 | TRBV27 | ASSLFGQETQY
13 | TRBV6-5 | ASSYGQGSSETQY
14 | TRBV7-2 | ASSRGGMGSKETQY
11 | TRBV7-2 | ASSLYISREAF
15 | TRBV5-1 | ASSLAPLSSGAYEQY
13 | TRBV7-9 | ASSFLEAELDGYT
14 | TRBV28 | ASSLFHLSGNQPQH
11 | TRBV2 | ASRGQGGNTIY
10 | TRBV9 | ASIQDYNEQF
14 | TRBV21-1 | ASSLTTGTSFNEQF
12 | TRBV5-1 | ASSQRQGLQTQY
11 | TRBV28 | ASFYSYTGELF
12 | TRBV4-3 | ASSQDLQGYEQY
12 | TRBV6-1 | ASRGDRGYEKLF
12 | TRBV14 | ASSQGDLRNTIY
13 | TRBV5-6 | ASSGDRGRTGELF
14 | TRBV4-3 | ASSQDWDRSTDTQY
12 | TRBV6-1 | ASRDSSVIYGYT
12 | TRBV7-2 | ASNVRGGAYEQY
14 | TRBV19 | ASIGTGLTGANVLT
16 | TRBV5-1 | ASSTGLLGQGAQETQY
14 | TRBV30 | AWSVRRALGNQPQH